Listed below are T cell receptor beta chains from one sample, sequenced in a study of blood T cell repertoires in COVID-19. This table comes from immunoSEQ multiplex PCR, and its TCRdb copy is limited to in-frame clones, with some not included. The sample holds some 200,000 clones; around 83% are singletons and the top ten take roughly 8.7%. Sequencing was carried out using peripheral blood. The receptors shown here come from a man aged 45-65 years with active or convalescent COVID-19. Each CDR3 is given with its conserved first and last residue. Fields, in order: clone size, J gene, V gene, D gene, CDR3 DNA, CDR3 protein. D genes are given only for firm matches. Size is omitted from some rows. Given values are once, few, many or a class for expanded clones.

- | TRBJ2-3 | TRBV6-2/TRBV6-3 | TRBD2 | TGTGCCAGCAGTTCCAGCGGGGGGAGGGATACGCAGTATTTT | CASSSSGGRDTQYF
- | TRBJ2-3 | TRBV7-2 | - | TGTGCCAGCAGCTTATGGGGGCCCTCTGATACGCAGTATTTT | CASSLWGPSDTQYF
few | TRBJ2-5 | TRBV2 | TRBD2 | TGTGCCAGCAGTGAAGATCCCTTGGTAGCGGGGGACCAAGAGACCCAGTACTTC | CASSEDPLVAGDQETQYF
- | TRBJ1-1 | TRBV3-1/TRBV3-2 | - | TGTGCCAGCAGCCAGGACGGGATGAACACTGAAGCTTTCTTT | CASSQDGMNTEAFF
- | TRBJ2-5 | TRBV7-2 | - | TGTGCCAGCAGCTTGAGACAGGGAGGGACCCAGTACTTC | CASSLRQGGTQYF
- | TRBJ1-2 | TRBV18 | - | TGTGCCAGCTCACCATATAAAAACAGCCTTAACTATGGCTACACCTTC | CASSPYKNSLNYGYTF
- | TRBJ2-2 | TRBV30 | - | TGTGCCTGGAGTCCCACGGAAGAGACAAACACCGGGGAGCTGTTTTTT | CAWSPTEETNTGELFF
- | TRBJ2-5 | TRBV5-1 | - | TGCGCCAGCAGCTTTCTACCTGACCAAGAGACCCAGTACTTC | CASSFLPDQETQYF
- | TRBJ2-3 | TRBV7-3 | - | TGTGCCAGCAGCGCCGACAGGCCTCCAGGAGATACGCAGTATTTT | CASSADRPPGDTQYF
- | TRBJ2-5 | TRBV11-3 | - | TGTGCCAGCAGCTTAGCGGGGGCGGGGGCGTACCAAGAGACCCAGTACTTC | CASSLAGAGAYQETQYF
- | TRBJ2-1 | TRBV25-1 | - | TGTGCCAGCAGTGACCTACAGGGCTCCTACAATGAGCAGTTCTTC | CASSDLQGSYNEQFF
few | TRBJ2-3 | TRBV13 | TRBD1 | TGTGCCAGCAGCTCAGGGGGTTGGGCGAATACGCAGTATTTT | CASSSGGWANTQYF
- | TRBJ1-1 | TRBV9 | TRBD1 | TGTGCCAGCAGCCCCATACAGGGGGTAGCTTTCTTT | CASSPIQGVAFF
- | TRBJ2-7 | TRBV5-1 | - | TGCGCCAGCAGCCGGGGGGCTTCCGATCCCTACGAGCAGTACTTC | CASSRGASDPYEQYF
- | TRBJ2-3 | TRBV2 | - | TGTGCCAGCCGCTCTGGTTTAGCCCAAGATACGCAGTATTTT | CASRSGLAQDTQYF
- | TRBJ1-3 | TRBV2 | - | TGTGCCAGCACCCAGGGGTCTGGAAACACCATATATTTT | CASTQGSGNTIYF
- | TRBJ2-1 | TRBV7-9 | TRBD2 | TGTGCCAGCAGCAATAGCGGGAGGGGCTCCTACAATGAGCAGTTCTTC | CASSNSGRGSYNEQFF
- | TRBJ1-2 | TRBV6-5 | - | TGTGCCAGCAGTCCGACAGGTGACTATGGCTACACCTTC | CASSPTGDYGYTF
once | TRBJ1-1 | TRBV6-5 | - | TGTGCCGCTAGACGACAGTTGAACACTGAAGCTTTCTTT | CAARRQLNTEAFF
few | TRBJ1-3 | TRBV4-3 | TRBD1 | TGCGCCAGCAGCCAAGAGATTGGGACAGGGGTAATGAACACCATATATTTT | CASSQEIGTGVMNTIYF
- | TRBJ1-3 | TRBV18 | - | TGTGCCAGCTCACCTCCCGTTTTTGGAAACACCATATATTTT | CASSPPVFGNTIYF
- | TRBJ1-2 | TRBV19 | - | TGTGCCAGTATGCAGGGTAGAACACACTATGGCTACACCTTC | CASMQGRTHYGYTF
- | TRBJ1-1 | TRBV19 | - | TGTGCCAGTAGTGACAGCTCGAACACTGAAGCTTTCTTT | CASSDSSNTEAFF
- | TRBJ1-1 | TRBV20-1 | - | TGCAGTGCTAGTATAGGGGGTCACAGGACTGAAGCTTTCTTT | CSASIGGHRTEAFF
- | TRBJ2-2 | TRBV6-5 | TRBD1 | TGTGCCAGCAGCGTAACAGGGGGGAAGACCGGGGAGCTGTTTTTT | CASSVTGGKTGELFF
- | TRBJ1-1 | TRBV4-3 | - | TGCGCCAGCAGCCAAGAAATCGGGGGGAACACTGAAGCTTTCTTT | CASSQEIGGNTEAFF
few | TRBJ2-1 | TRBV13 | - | TGTGCCAGCAGCTCCCGAGGAAGGGGCCCTGAGCAGTTCTTC | CASSSRGRGPEQFF
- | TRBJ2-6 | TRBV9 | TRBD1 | TGTGCCAGCAGCACTCGGACAGGCCTCTCTGGGGCCAACGTCCTGACTTTC | CASSTRTGLSGANVLTF
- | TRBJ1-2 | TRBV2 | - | TGTGCCAGCAGCCTAACAGGGATCGCTAACTATGGCTACACCTTC | CASSLTGIANYGYTF
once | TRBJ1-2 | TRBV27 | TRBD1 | TGTGCCAGCAGTCCCTACCAGGGGGTCGGCTATGGCTACACCTTC | CASSPYQGVGYGYTF